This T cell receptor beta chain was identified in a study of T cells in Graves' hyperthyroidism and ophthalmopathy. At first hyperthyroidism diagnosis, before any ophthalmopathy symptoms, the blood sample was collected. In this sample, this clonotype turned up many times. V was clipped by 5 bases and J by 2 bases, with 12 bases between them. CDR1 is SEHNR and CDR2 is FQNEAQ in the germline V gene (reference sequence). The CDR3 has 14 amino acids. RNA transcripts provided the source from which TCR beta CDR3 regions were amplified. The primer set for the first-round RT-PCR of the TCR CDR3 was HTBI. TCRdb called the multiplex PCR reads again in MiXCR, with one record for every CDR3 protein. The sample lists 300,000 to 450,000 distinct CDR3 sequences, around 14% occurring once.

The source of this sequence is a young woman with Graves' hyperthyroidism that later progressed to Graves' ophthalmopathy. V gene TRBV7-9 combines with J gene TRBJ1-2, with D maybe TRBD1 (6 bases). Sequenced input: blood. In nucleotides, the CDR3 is TGTGCCAGCAGCACCGGACAGATCAACTATGGCTACACCTTC. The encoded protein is CASSTGQINYGYTF. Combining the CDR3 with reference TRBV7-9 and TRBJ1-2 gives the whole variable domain DTGVSQNPRHKITKRGQNVTFRCDPISEHNRLYWYRQTLGQGPEFLTYFQNEAQLEKSRLLSDRFSAERPKGSFSTLEIQRTEQGDSAMYLCASSTGQINYGYTFGSGTRLTVV.